This paragraph reports one T cell receptor beta chain. Looked up from germline, CDR1 is MNHNS and CDR2 is SASEGT. Trimming stripped 2 bases from V and 0 bases from J, with 17 bases between. CDR3 length equals 18 residues. The data derive from a study of shared T cell receptors in the human thymus. Assay: immunoSEQ multiplex PCR; the TCRdb copy retains only in-frame clones and omits some. The sample has 500,000 to 750,000 clones, around 87% seen once. These data also featured in a second study, about human thymus T cells. As reported in that work: The source of the thymus tissue was resections taken during corrective heart surgery. Gene usage (both V and J) appeared biased in thymic and blood repertoires.

The material sequenced was thymocytes. The V gene is TRBV6-1, the J gene TRBJ2-1, with a weak D call TRBD2 (5 bases). This clonotype originated in a boy less than two years old with a congenital heart defect. The CDR3 DNA follows: TGTGCCAGCAGTGAACTAACGGAGACTGGGAGCTCCTACAATGAGCAGTTCTTC. It specifies CASSELTETGSSYNEQFF.